The source of this TCR beta chain is a study of T cells after yellow fever vaccination. This CDR3 spans 10 amino acids. Trimming took 5 bases from V and 8 from J, leaving 7 bases between them. Germline lookup yields CDR1 SQVTM and CDR2 ANQGSEA. This clonotype was found a few times. Its antigen is still unknown. Findings and caveats of the study: Reappearance after the booster was seen for most primary-vaccination clones, at 95% to 96% CD4 and 75% to 90% CD8.

UMIs and a universal primer site were added when TCR cDNA was made by 5'RACE template switching. Using its own MiXCR run on the 5' RACE reads, TCRdb lists one record per CDR3 protein. The sample has some 600,000 distinct CDR3 sequences, roughly 12% seen once. This chain links TRBV29-1 with TRBJ2-1, with a weak D call TRBD1 (5 bases). Sequencing was performed on PBMCs, taken on the day of the yellow fever booster vaccination. The receptor was derived from a man in his thirties or forties who received the YFV17D yellow fever vaccine. The CDR3 protein is CSVSRDEQFF. DNA for the CDR3: TGCAGCGTTAGCAGGGATGAGCAGTTCTTC.